This T cell receptor (beta chain) was captured by sequencing in a study of shared clonotypes between healthy human individuals. Study context: The composition of the donors was a couple of women and a few men aged 18 to 49. Broader study findings: Apart from blood, nothing was sampled; tissue repertoires likely differ.

Germline-derived CDR1 and CDR2 are SNHLY and FYNNEI. The V gene lost 8 bases and the J gene lost 0 bases, with 10 bases spanning the gap. This CDR3 has 13 residues. A remark on this clone: Its matching antigen is unknown.

Running of the assay took place at deep level. Authors' processing steps: Filtering was not the same, since immunoSEQ gave junction-only sequences without quality scores. Repertoires were generated with immunoSEQ multiplex PCR, while TCRdb's copy carries only in-frame clones and drops some. The V and J calls and the clone size are those of that table, but D and trimming were determined from the DNA. The repertoire holds 600,000 to 700,000 clones, around three quarters seen once, with more than 1.5% in the top ten. The receptor's source is a woman aged 25 to 39 in good health. The material sequenced was memory CD4+ T cells sorted from blood. Stated subset: CD45RA-negative fraction. The rearrangement uses TRBV2 and TRBJ1-1, with D tentatively TRBD1 (6 bases). The CDR3 nucleotides are TGTGCCAGCTGGGACATCTTGAACACTGAAGCTTTCTTT. Its translation: CASWDILNTEAFF.